This T cell receptor beta chain was sequenced in a study of T cell responses to AZD1222 COVID-19 vaccine. Overall study findings and caveats: Unmutated variant regions are reportedly the target of nearly half of TCRs that are spike-specific. The number of AZD1222 recipients seropositive at baseline was only five or six.

Second-dose recipients at about 4 or about 12 weeks were treated as one pooled group. On this clone itself: What it recognizes is unknown.

Data came from immunoSEQ multiplex PCR; TCRdb stores just in-frame clones and leaves some out. This table holds fewer than 150,000 clones, 85% to 90% found once. V was shortened by 3 bases and J by 7 bases, with 12 bases between the two germline ends. The CDR3 runs to 14 residues. The V gene's germline CDR1 is SGHVS and CDR2 FQNEAQ. This receptor was obtained from an adult who received the AZD1222 COVID-19 vaccine. V usage is TRBV7-8 and J usage is TRBJ2-2, with D perhaps given as TRBD1 or TRBD2 (6 bases each). Sequenced here: peripheral blood, sampled 28 days after the second AZD1222 dose. The CDR3 reads CASSLGGFGGELFF. For the CDR3, the DNA is TGTGCCAGCAGCTTGGGGGGCTTCGGCGGGGAGCTGTTTTTT.